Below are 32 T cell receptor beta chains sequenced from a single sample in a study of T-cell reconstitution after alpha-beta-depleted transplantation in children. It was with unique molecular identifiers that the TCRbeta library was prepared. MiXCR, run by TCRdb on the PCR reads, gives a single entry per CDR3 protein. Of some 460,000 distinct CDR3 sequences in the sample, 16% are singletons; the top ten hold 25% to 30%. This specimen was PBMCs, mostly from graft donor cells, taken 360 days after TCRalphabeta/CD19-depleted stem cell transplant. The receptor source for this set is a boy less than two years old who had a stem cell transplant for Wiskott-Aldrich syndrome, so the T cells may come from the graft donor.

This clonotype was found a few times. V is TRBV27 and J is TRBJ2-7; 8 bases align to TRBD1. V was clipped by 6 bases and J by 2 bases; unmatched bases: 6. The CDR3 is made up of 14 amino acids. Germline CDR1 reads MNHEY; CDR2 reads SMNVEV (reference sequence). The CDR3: CASRDRAVAYEQYF. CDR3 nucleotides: TGTGCCAGCAGGGACAGGGCGGTTGCCTACGAGCAGTACTTC.

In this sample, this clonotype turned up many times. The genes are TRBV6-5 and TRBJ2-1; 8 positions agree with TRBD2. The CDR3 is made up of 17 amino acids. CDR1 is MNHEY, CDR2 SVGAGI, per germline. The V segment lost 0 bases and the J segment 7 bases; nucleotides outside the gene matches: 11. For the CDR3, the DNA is TGTGCCAGCAGTTACTCGATAGGACTAGCCGGCAGGAATGAGCAGTTCTTC. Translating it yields CASSYSIGLAGRNEQFF.

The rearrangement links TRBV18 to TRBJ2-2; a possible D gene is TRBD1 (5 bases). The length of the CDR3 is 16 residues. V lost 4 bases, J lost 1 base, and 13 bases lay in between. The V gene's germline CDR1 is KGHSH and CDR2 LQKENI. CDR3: CASSLQQVVNTGELFF. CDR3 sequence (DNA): TGTGCCAGCTCACTACAACAGGTAGTGAACACCGGGGAGCTGTTTTTT.

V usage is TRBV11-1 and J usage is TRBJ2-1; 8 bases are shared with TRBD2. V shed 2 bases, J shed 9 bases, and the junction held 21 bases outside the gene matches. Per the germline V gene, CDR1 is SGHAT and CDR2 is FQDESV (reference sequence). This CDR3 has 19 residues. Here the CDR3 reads CASSLNGAGVPKEAGEQFF. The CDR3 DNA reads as TGTGCCAGCAGCTTAAATGGAGCGGGAGTGCCCAAGGAGGCGGGTGAGCAGTTCTTC.

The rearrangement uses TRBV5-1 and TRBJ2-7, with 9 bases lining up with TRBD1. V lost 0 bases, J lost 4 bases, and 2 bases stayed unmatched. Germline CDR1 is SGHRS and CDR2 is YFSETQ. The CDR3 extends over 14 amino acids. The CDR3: CASSLGTGEYEQYF. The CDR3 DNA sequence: TGCGCCAGCAGCTTGGGGACAGGGGAGTACGAGCAGTACTTC. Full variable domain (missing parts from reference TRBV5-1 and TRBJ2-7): KAGVTQTPRYLIKTRGQQVTLSCSPISGHRSVSWYQQTPGQGLQFLFEYFSETQRNKGNFPGRFSGRQFSNSRSEMNVSTLELGDSALYLCASSLGTGEYEQYFGPGTRLTVT.

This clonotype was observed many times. CDR3 sequence: CASSLIPTTGGYSNQPQHF. CDR3 DNA sequence: TGTGCCAGCAGTCTTATCCCCACGACAGGAGGATATAGCAATCAGCCCCAGCATTTT. V usage is TRBV2 and J usage is TRBJ1-5; a weak D match, TRBD1 (6 bases). CDR3 length equals 19 residues. Germline-derived CDR1 and CDR2 are SNHLY and FYNNEI. V lost 5 bases and J lost 0, with 23 bases in between.

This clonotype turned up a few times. CDR3 protein: CASSRRATTLLAIAANTGELFF. CDR3 bases: TGTGCCAGCTCACGCCGGGCCACCACCCTTCTAGCGATCGCTGCGAACACCGGGGAGCTGTTTTTT. The chain carries TRBV18 and TRBJ2-2, with a possible D match to TRBD2 (6 bases). Trimming stripped 4 bases from V and 0 bases from J, with 30 bases between. The CDR3 is 22 amino acids. Per the germline V gene, CDR1 is KGHSH and CDR2 is LQKENI.

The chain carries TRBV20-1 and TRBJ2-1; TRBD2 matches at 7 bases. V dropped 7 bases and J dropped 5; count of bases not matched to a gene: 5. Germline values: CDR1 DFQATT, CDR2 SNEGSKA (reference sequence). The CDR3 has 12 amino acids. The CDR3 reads CSGGSWNNEQFF. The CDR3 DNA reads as TGCAGTGGCGGGAGTTGGAACAATGAGCAGTTCTTC.

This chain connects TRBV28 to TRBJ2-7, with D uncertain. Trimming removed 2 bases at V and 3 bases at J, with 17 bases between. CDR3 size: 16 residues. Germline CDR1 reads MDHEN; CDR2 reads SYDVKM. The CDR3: CASSLNPSLVYYEQYF. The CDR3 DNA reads TGTGCCAGCAGTTTAAATCCAAGTTTGGTCTACTACGAGCAGTACTTC.

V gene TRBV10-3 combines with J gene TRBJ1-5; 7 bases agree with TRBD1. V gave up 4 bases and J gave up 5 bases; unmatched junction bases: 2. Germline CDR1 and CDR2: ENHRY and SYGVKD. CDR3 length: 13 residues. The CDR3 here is CAISVDRDQPQHF. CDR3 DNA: TGTGCCATCAGTGTAGACAGGGATCAGCCCCAGCATTTT.

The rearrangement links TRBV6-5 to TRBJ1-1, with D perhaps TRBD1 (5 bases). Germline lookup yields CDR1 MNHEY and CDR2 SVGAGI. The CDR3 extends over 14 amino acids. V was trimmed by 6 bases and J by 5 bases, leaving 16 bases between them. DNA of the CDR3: TGTGCCAGCAGGAGGAGGAGGGGAGGTACTGAAGCTTTCTTT. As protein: CASRRRRGGTEAFF.

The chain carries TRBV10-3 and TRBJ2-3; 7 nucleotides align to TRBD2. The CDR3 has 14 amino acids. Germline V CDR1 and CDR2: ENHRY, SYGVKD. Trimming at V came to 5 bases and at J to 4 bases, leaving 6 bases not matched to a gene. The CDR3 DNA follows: TGTGCCATCAGTTCCGGCGGGAGAGCAGATACGCAGTATTTT. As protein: CAISSGGRADTQYF.

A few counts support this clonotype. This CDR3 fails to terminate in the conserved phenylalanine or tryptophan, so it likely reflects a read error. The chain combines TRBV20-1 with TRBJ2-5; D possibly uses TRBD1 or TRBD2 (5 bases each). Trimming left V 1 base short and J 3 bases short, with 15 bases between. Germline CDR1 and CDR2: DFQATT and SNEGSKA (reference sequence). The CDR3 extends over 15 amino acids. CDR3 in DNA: TGCAGTGCTAGAGTCGGATTACAGGAGGAAGAGACCCAGTACTTA. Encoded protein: CSARVGLQEEETQYL.

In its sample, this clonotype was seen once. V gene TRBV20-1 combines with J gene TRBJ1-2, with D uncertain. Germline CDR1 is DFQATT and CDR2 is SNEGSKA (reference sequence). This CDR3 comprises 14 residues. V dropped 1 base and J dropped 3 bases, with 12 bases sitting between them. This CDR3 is CSARVPRNDYGYTF. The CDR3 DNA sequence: TGCAGTGCTAGAGTGCCCAGGAACGACTATGGCTACACCTTC.

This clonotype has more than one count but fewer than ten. The DNA for the CDR3 is TGTGCCAGCAGCCAACAGCCTCTCTTCCTAGCGGGGAGTTACAATGAGCAGTTCTTC. Protein sequence: CASSQQPLFLAGSYNEQFF. V usage is TRBV3-1 and J usage is TRBJ2-1; TRBD2 matches at 9 bases. Germline V gene data show CDR1 as LGHDT and CDR2 as YNNKEL (reference sequence). The CDR3 extends over 19 amino acids. The junction had 15 bases not matched to a gene; V was cut back by 2 bases and J by 4 bases.

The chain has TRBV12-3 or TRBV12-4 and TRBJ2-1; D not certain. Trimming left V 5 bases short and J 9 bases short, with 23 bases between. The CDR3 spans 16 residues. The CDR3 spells CASSVLHVLVLGEQFF. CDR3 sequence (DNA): TGTGCCAGCAGTGTGCTACACGTTCTAGTCCTCGGTGAGCAGTTCTTC.

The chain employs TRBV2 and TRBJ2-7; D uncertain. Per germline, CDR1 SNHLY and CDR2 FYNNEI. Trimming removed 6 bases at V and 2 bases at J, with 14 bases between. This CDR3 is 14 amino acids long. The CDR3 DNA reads TGTGCCAGCAGGTCACAAGACCTTGCCTACGAGCAGTACTTC. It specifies CASRSQDLAYEQYF.

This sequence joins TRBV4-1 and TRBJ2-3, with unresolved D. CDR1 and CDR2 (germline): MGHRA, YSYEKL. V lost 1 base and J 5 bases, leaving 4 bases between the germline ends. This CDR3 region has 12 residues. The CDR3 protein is CASSQVIDTQYF. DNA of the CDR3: TGCGCCAGCAGCCAAGTCATAGATACGCAGTATTTT.

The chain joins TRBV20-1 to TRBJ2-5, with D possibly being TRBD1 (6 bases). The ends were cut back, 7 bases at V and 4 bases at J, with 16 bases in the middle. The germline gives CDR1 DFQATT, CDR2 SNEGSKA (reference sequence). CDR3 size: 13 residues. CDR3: CSVLQGIRETQYF. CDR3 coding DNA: TGCAGTGTTTTACAGGGTATTCGAGAGACCCAGTACTTC.

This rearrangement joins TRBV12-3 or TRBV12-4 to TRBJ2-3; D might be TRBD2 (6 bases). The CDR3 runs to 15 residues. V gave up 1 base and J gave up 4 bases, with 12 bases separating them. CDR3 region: CASSLVGSPSDTQYF. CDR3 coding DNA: TGTGCCAGCAGTTTAGTCGGGAGCCCCTCAGATACGCAGTATTTT.

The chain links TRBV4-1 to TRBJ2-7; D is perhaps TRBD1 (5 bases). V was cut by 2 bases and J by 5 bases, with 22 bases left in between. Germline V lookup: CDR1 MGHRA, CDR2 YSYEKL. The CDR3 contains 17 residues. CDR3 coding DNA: TGCGCCAGCAGCCAAATTCCCCGAGGCAGGGAATGGAACGAGCAGTACTTC. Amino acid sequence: CASSQIPRGREWNEQYF.

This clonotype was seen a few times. This chain's CDR3 is CASSQGVIFSNQPQHF. The CDR3 DNA is TGCGCCAGCAGCCAAGGTGTAATTTTTAGCAATCAGCCCCAGCATTTT. The chain recombines TRBV4-1 with TRBJ1-5, with D hard to call. Germline V gene sequence: CDR1 MGHRA, CDR2 YSYEKL. V lost 1 base and J 0 bases, leaving 10 bases between the germline ends. CDR3 length equals 16 residues.

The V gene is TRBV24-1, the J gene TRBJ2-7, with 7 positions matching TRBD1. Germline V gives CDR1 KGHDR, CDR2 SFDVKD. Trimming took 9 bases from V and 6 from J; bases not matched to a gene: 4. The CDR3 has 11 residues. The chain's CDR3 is CATEGGSEQYF. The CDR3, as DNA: TGTGCCACCGAAGGGGGCTCCGAGCAGTACTTC.

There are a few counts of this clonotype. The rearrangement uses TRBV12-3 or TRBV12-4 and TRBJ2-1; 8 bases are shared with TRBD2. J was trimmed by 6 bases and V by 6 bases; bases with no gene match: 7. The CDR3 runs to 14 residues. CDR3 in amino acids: CASRGTSGGNEQFF. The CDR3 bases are TGTGCCAGCAGGGGGACTAGTGGAGGCAATGAGCAGTTCTTC.

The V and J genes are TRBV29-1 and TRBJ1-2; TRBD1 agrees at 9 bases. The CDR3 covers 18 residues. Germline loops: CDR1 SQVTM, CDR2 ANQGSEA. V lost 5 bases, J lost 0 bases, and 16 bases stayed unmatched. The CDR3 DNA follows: TGCAGCGTTACAGGGGGCCGTGGGAATCTACAAGCTAACTATGGCTACACCTTC. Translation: CSVTGGRGNLQANYGYTF.

The CDR3 DNA follows: TGTGCCAGCAGCGTAGGGGCTAGCGGCCCCTACGAGCAGTACTTC. Encoded protein: CASSVGASGPYEQYF. The genes are TRBV9 and TRBJ2-7; 7 bases map to TRBD2. The germline V gene encodes CDR1 SGDLS and CDR2 YYNGEE. V lost 0 bases and J lost 2; bases outside the gene matches: 5. This CDR3 contains 15 residues.

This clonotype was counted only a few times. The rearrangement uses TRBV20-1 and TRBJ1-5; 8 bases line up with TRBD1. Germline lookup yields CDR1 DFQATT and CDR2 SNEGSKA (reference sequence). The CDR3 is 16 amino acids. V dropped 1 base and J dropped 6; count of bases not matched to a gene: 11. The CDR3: CSARATGVPLSQPQHF. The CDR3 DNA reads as TGCAGTGCTAGAGCGACAGGGGTGCCTTTGAGTCAGCCCCAGCATTTT.

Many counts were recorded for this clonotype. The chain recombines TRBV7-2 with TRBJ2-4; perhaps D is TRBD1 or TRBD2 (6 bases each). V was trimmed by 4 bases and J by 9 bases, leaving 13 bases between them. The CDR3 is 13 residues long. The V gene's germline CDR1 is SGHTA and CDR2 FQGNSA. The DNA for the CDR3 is TGTGCCAGCAGCTCAGAGGGGGAGGCCATTCAGTACTTC. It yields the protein CASSSEGEAIQYF.

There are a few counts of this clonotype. The CDR3 DNA follows: TGTGCCAGCAGTTTAAGCGGCGGTTCCTTGGTCTATGGCTACACCTTC. Its translation is CASSLSGGSLVYGYTF. The chain combines TRBV28 with TRBJ1-2, with no clear D. Per the germline V gene, CDR1 is MDHEN and CDR2 is SYDVKM. V lost 2 bases, J lost 4 bases, and 17 bases lay in between. The CDR3 spans 16 residues.

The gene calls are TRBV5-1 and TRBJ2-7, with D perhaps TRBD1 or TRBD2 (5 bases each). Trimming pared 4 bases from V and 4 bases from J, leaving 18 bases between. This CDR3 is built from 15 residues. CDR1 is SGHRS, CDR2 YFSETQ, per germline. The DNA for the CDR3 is TGCGCCAGCAGCACCGGCTGGGGGTCTAGTTACGAGCAGTACTTC. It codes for CASSTGWGSSYEQYF.

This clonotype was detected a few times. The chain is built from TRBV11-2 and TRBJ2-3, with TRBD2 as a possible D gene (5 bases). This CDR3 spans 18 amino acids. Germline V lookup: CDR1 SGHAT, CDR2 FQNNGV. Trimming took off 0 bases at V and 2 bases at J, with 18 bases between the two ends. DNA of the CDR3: TGTGCCAGCAGCTTAGATCCGTATGAGGGCAGGCCCACAGATACGCAGTATTTT. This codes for CASSLDPYEGRPTDTQYF.

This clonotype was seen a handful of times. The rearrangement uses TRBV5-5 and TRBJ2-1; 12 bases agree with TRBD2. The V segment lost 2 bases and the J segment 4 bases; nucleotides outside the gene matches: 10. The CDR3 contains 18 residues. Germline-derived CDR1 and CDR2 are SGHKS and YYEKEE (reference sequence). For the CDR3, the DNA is TGTGCCAGCAGCTTCCCAACTAGCGGGAGGCCGGGGTACAATGAGCAGTTCTTC. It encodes CASSFPTSGRPGYNEQFF.